The 7 T cell receptor beta chains given below trace back to one sample, sequenced in a study of T-cell reconstitution after alpha-beta-depleted transplantation in children. It was with unique molecular identifiers that the TCRbeta library was prepared. TCRdb redid the calling of the PCR reads with MiXCR, one entry per CDR3 protein. This table holds around 580,000 distinct CDR3 sequences, 20% to 25% found once. The material sequenced was PBMCs, mostly from graft donor cells, taken 360 days after TCRalphabeta/CD19-depleted stem cell transplant. These receptors all come from a boy less than two years old who had a stem cell transplant for acute myeloid leukemia, so the T cells may come from the graft donor.

The V gene is TRBV10-3, the J gene TRBJ2-1, with D perhaps matching TRBD1 or TRBD2 (6 bases each). The CDR3 runs 19 residues. V lost 0 bases to trimming and J lost 3 bases, with 21 bases between them. Germline-derived CDR1 and CDR2 are ENHRY and SYGVKD. CDR3 protein: CAISESGGIGHLGYNEQFF. The CDR3 DNA is TGTGCCATCAGTGAGTCAGGGGGGATCGGGCACCTGGGCTACAATGAGCAGTTCTTC.

The chain combines TRBV5-1 with TRBJ2-6; perhaps TRBD1 as D (5 bases). Germline assignment: CDR1 SGHRS and CDR2 YFSETQ. The CDR3 is 16 residues long. V lost 4 bases and J 0 bases, leaving 11 bases between the germline ends. DNA for the CDR3: TGCGCCAGCAGCCCGGACATACTCTCTGGGGCCAACGTCCTGACTTTC. Its protein product is CASSPDILSGANVLTF.

The chain carries TRBV14 and TRBJ2-7, with D uncertain. CDR3 length: 13 residues. Between the trimmed V and J ends, which lost 3 bases and 3 bases, there was a span of 9 bases. From germline, CDR1 is SGHDN and CDR2 FVKESK. CDR3 sequence: CASSHRVLYEQYV. The CDR3 region has the DNA TGTGCCAGCAGCCATAGAGTCCTCTACGAGCAGTACGTC.

This clonotype has a count of ten or more. The chain links TRBV12-3 or TRBV12-4 to TRBJ1-1, with D unresolved. The CDR3 totals 11 residues. CDR3 in amino acids: CVTQLHTEAFF. The CDR3 DNA reads TGTGTCACGCAGCTACACACTGAAGCTTTCTTT.

This clonotype was seen a handful of times. The chain employs TRBV12-3 or TRBV12-4 and TRBJ1-4; D may be TRBD1 (5 bases). The CDR3 spans 16 residues. V was shortened by 4 bases and J by 2 bases, with 14 bases between the two germline ends. CDR3 nucleotide sequence: TGTGCCAGCAGTTACGGGTTACGGGGGACTAATGAAAAACTGTTTTTT. This codes for CASSYGLRGTNEKLFF.

This clonotype was detected ten times or more. The chain is built from TRBV24-1 and TRBJ2-1; TRBD2 is a possible D gene (6 bases). CDR3 length: 19 amino acids. The V gene's germline CDR1 is KGHDR and CDR2 SFDVKD. With 0 bases removed from V and 9 bases from J, the gap between germline ends came to 26 bases. The CDR3 nucleotides read TGTGCCACCAGTGATTTGGATGTGTCGAGCCCCGGGGGACGAGGTGAGCAGTTCTTC. Amino acids: CATSDLDVSSPGGRGEQFF.

In its sample, this clonotype was seen many times. The chain combines TRBV25-1 with TRBJ1-1; D gene uncertain. Deletions cut 8 bases from V and 1 base from J, with 8 bases between. CDR3 length equals 12 residues. Per germline, CDR1 MGHDK and CDR2 SYGVNS. CDR3 sequence reads: CASSIGNTEAFF. The CDR3 bases are TGTGCCAGCTCCATTGGGAACACTGAAGCTTTCTTT.